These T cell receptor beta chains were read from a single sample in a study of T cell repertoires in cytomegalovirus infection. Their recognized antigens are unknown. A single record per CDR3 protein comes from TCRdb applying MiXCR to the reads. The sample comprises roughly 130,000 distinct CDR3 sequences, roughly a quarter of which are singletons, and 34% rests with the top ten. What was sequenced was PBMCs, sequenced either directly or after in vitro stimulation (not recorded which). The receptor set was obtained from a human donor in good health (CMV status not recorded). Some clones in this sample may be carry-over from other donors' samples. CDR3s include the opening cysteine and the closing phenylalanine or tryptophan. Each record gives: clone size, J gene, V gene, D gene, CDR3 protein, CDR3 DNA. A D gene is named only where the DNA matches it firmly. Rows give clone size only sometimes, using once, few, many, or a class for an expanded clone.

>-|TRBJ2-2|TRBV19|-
CASVVQGGYANTGELFF
TGTGCCAGTGTTGTACAGGGCGGCTACGCGAACACCGGGGAGCTGTTTTTT
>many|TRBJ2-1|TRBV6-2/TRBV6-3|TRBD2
CASSSRTSGRRNEQFF
TGTGCCAGCAGTTCCCGGACTAGCGGGAGGCGCAATGAGCAGTTCTTC
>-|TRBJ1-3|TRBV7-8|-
CASSAIQAPSGNTIYF
TGTGCCAGCAGCGCTATACAGGCACCGTCTGGAAACACCATATATTTT
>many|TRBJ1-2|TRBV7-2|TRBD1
CASSSGTGPTDGYTF
TGTGCCAGCAGTTCCGGGACAGGACCCACGGATGGCTACACCTTC
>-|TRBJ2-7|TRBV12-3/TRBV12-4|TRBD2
CASSLGSAGGPYEQYF
TGTGCCAGCAGTTTAGGCAGCGCGGGAGGCCCCTACGAGCAGTACTTC
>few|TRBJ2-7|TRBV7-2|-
CASSPIASLPSYEQYF
TGTGCCAGCAGCCCAATCGCTAGCCTACCCTCCTACGAGCAGTACTTC
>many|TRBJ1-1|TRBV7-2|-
CASSFISAPNTEAFF
TGTGCCAGCAGCTTCATATCGGCGCCGAACACTGAAGCTTTCTTT
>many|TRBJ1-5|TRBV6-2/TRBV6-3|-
CASSYRVLAAGSNQPQHF
TGTGCCAGCAGTTACCGGGTCCTAGCGGCGGGAAGCAATCAGCCCCAGCATTTT
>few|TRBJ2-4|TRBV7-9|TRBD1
CASSTDRGTKNIQYF
TGTGCCAGCAGCACAGACAGGGGGACCAAAAACATTCAGTACTTC
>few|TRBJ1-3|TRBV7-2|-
CASRDNRSGNTIYF
TGTGCCAGCCGGGACAATCGCTCTGGAAACACCATATATTTT
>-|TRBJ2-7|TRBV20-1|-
CSAESARRSSYEQYF
TGCAGTGCTGAAAGCGCCCGGAGGAGCTCCTACGAGCAGTACTTC
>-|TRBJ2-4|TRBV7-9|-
CAGSGAQIAKNIQYF
TGTGCCGGGTCCGGGGCCCAAATAGCCAAAAACATTCAGTACTTC
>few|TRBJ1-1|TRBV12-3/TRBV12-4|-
CASNLQVNTEAFF
TGTGCCAGCAACCTACAGGTAAACACTGAAGCTTTCTTT
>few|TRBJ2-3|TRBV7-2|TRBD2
CASSFRAVASGSLNTQYF
TGTGCCAGCAGCTTCCGAGCGGTTGCTAGCGGGAGCCTGAATACGCAGTATTTT
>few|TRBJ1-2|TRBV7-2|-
CASSSTTGRWGYTF
TGTGCCAGCAGCTCTACTACGGGGCGATGGGGCTACACCTTC
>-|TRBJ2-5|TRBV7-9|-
CASSGMAGRNQETQYF
TGTGCCAGCAGCGGAATGGCTGGCAGAAACCAAGAGACCCAGTACTTC
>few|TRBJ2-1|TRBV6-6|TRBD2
CASATTLAGGSGEQFF
TGTGCCAGCGCAACAACCCTAGCGGGAGGGAGTGGTGAGCAGTTCTTC
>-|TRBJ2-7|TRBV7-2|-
CASSAGFRAASYEQYF
TGTGCCAGCAGCGCAGGGTTTCGAGCGGCCAGCTACGAGCAGTACTTC
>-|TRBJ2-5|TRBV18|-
CASSPTQQETQYF
TGTGCCAGCTCACCTACCCAGCAAGAGACCCAGTACTTC
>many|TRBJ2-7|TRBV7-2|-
CASSGSLRLPYEQYF
TGTGCCAGCAGCGGATCGCTGAGGCTTCCCTACGAGCAGTACTTC
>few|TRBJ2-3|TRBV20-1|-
CSAKTSTDTQYF
TGCAGTGCTAAGACTAGTACAGATACGCAGTATTTT
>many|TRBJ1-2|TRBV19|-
CATRGIDSGYGYTF
TGTGCCACCCGAGGGATAGACAGCGGATATGGCTACACCTTC
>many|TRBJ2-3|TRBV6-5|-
CASARADTQYF
TGTGCCAGCGCCCGGGCGGATACGCAGTATTTT
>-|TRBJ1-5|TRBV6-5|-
CASSYGGPGQPQHF
TGTGCCAGCAGTTACGGGGGGCCAGGGCAGCCCCAGCATTTT
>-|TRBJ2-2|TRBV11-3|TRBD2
CASSQGWREGRTGELFF
TGTGCCAGCAGCCAGGGCTGGCGGGAGGGCCGGACCGGGGAGCTGTTTTTT
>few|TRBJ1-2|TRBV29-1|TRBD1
CSVENRGQSYTF
TGCAGCGTTGAAAACAGGGGGCAAAGCTACACCTTC
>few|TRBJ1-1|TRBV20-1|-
CSARDTQRGGNTEAFF
TGCAGTGCTAGAGATACTCAGAGGGGCGGAAACACTGAAGCTTTCTTT
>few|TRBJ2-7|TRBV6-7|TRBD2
CASSYCPSRRGGSLIEQYF
TGTGCCAGCAGTTACTGTCCATCCCGTCGTGGCGGGAGTCTTATCGAGCAGTACTTC
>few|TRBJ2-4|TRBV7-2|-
CASVQGGGKNIQYF
TGTGCCAGCGTTCAGGGTGGGGGCAAAAACATTCAGTACTTC
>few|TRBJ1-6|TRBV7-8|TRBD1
CASSSRDSTTGDSPLHF
TGTGCCAGCAGCTCCCGGGACAGCACAACCGGGGATTCACCCCTCCACTTT
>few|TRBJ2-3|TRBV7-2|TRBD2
CASSLGGGRGADTQYF
TGTGCCAGCAGCTTAGGGGGCGGGAGAGGGGCCGATACGCAGTATTTT
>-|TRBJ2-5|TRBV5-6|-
CASSFRRPHGETQYF
TGTGCCAGCAGCTTTCGGCGGCCCCACGGGGAGACCCAGTACTTC
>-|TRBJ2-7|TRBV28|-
CASSAPGTSSYEQYF
TGTGCCAGCAGTGCCCCCGGGACAAGTTCATACGAGCAGTACTTC
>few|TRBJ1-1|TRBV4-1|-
CASSYERMSTEAFF
TGCGCCAGCAGCTACGAGCGGATGAGCACTGAAGCTTTCTTT
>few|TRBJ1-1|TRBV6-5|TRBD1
CASRAPGQGGGAEAFF
TGTGCCAGCAGAGCACCGGGACAGGGGGGAGGTGCTGAAGCTTTCTTT
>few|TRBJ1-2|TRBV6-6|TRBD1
CASSYAGGSANYGYTF
TGTGCCAGCAGTTACGCAGGGGGTTCCGCTAACTATGGCTACACCTTC
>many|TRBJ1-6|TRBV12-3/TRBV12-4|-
CASSLAGRFSYNSPLHF
TGTGCCAGCAGTTTAGCCGGAAGGTTCTCCTATAATTCACCCCTCCACTTT
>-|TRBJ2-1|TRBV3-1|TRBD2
CASSRDLAGDNEQFF
TGTGCCAGCAGCCGCGATCTAGCGGGCGACAATGAGCAGTTCTTC
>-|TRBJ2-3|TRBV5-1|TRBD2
CASSLVGLLPDTQYF
TGCGCCAGCAGCTTGGTGGGACTACTTCCAGATACGCAGTATTTT
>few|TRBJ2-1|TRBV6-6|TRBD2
CASIAPQREKNEQFF
TGTGCCAGCATCGCTCCCCAGCGGGAGAAGAATGAGCAGTTCTTC
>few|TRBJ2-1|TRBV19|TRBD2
CASSTTRLAGRRNEQFF
TGTGCCAGTTCCACCACCCGACTAGCGGGAAGGCGGAATGAGCAGTTCTTC
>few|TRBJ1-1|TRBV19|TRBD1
CASGETGRNTEAFF
TGTGCCAGTGGTGAGACAGGGCGGAATACTGAAGCTTTCTTT
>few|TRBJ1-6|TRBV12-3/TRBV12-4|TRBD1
CASSSGQGGNSPLHF
TGTGCCAGCAGTTCGGGACAGGGGGGGAATTCACCCCTCCACTTT
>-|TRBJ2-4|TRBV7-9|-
CASSSSGKNIQYF
TGTGCCAGCAGCAGTTCGGGTAAAAACATTCAGTACTTC
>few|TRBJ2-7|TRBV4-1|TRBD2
CASSQDQRGGTYEQYF
TGCGCCAGCAGCCAAGATCAGCGGGGAGGGACCTACGAGCAGTACTTC
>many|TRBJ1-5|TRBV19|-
CASSIAFDSGHQPQHF
TGTGCCAGTAGTATAGCCTTTGACAGCGGACATCAGCCCCAGCATTTT
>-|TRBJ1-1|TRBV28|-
CASSFVPAGREAFF
TGTGCCAGCAGTTTTGTCCCGGCGGGGAGAGAAGCTTTCTTT
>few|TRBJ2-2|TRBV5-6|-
CASSWDYTGELFF
TGTGCCAGCAGCTGGGATTACACCGGGGAGCTGTTTTTT
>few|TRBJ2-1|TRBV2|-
CASSEVGNEQFF
TGTGCCAGCAGTGAAGTCGGCAATGAGCAGTTCTTC
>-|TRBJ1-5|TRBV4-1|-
CASSQVPADNQPQHF
TGCGCCAGCAGCCAAGTTCCGGCCGACAATCAGCCCCAGCATTTT
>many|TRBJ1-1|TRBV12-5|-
CASGLSLNTEAFF
TGTGCTAGTGGTTTATCCTTGAACACTGAAGCTTTCTTT
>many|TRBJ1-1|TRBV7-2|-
CASSLARSPARAFF
TGTGCCAGCAGCTTAGCTCGATCCCCCGCGAGAGCTTTCTTT
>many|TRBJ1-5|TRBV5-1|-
CASSLDLGGNQPQHF
TGCGCCAGCAGCTTGGACCTCGGGGGCAATCAGCCCCAGCATTTT
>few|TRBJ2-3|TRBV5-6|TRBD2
CASSSGPGLVLSTDTQYF
TGTGCCAGCAGCTCGGGTCCGGGACTAGTCCTTAGCACAGATACGCAGTATTTT
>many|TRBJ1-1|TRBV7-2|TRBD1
CASSLTGGRTEAFF
TGTGCCAGCAGCTTAACAGGGGGTAGGACTGAAGCTTTCTTT
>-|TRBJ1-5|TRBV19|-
CATSRNDLSDQPQHF
TGTGCCACCTCAAGGAACGACTTGTCCGACCAGCCCCAGCATTTT
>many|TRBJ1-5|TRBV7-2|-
CASSPGVNNQPQHF
TGTGCCAGCAGCCCGGGCGTGAACAATCAGCCCCAGCATTTT
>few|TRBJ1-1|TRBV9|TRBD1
CASSVGQGSTEAFF
TGTGCCAGCAGCGTAGGACAGGGTAGCACTGAAGCTTTCTTT
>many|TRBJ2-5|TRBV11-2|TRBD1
CASSTGTGREWETQYF
TGTGCCAGCAGTACCGGGACAGGGCGGGAGTGGGAGACCCAGTACTTC
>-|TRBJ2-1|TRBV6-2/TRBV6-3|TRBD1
CASDPGGNEQFF
TGTGCCAGCGATCCAGGGGGCAACGAGCAGTTCTTC